The subject of this entry is one T cell receptor beta chain. This clonotype was counted ten times or more. Its antigen remains undetermined. No qualities accompany the bases; no much larger clone lies one base away. Libraries from unsorted PBMCs were made from 2 million PBMCs kept in RNAlater at -80 degrees C until RNA extraction. The multiple sclerosis patients were enrolled in a US clinical protocol that used magnetic resonance imaging to evaluate disease progression. PBMCs were separated from peripheral blood using Ficoll-Hypaque density gradient centrifugation and then cryopreserved in liquid nitrogen. cDNA synthesis used template-switch 5'RACE with a primer carrying a 10-nucleotide random unique molecular identifier tagging each TCR transcript. Each sequencing run produced over 160 million TCR-beta sequences covering 15-18 subjects. The RNeasy kit was used for extraction of total RNA. The KAPA Real-time Library Amplification kit was used to amplify TCR-beta VDJ regions with primers for the TCR constant region and the 5'RACE anchor. A first PCR added sample indexes and Illumina adaptors, after which a second PCR increased the library yield. After purification with Ampure beads, the TCR product of roughly 650 bp was size-selected on a 2% E-gel SizeSelection system. Before pooling, library quality was assessed on a Bioanalyzer, concentration was determined with Qubit, and library quantification was performed with the Kapa Library Quantification kit. An Illumina HiSeq 2500 sequenced the libraries paired-end 2 x 150 bp. To increase sequence diversity, 25-30% phiX was spiked into each library pool. The paper's data handling went like this. The UMI-based MiGEC pipeline processed quality-filtered reads and removed over 75% of raw TCR sequences during error correction. IMGT germline references were used for alignment of VDJ genes, and clonotypes were defined by a unique CDR3 amino acid sequence together with V-J genes. Clonal expansion, Shannon diversity, and CDR3 relatedness (CalcPairwiseDistances, ClusterSamples) were evaluated with VDJtools, and phylogenetic trees were built with CLCbio workbench. A clone was classed as expanded if it had 8 or more unique UMIs, a cutoff based on coefficient-of-variation modelling across technical triplicates. The public sequencing data were trimmed at Q25 with fastp and processed into clonotypes with MiXCR by TCRdb, which kept only in-frame beta chains. All rows with the same CDR3 protein become a single entry with the most common DNA and genes. TCRdb assigned the V and J calls; the authors' analysis was not used. In this sample the table shows over 60,000 distinct CDR3 sequences, around 4.8% of which occur a single time. Roughly 3.2% of the sample is in the top ten clones.

This sample was taken from a study of neurological immune-mediated disorders (dated by TCRdb to about 2019). At the level of the whole study: Of the roughly 34 multiple sclerosis patients, some 31 had relapsing-remitting MS and 3 had secondary progressive MS. The cohort comprised some 71 subjects: roughly 15 HAM/TSP patients, around 35 multiple sclerosis patients and around 20 healthy controls. The 95 to 120 TCR-beta libraries covered PBMC samples along with longitudinal samples, technical triplicates, and paired sorted CD4+ and CD8+ T-cell subsets. Using UMI-based sequencing, the study compared peripheral blood TCR-beta repertoires from patients with HTLV-I-associated myelopathy (HAM/TSP), patients with multiple sclerosis, and healthy controls. The investigation overall reported the following: In phylogenetic analysis, the repertoires of 18 of 34 MS patients grouped into a cluster of related CDR3 sequences, which suggests a possible signature at the repertoire level. The MS cluster showed no association with clinical or MRI features, and the authors stated that larger cohorts are needed. Across subjects, expanded clones never shared an identical CDR3 amino acid sequence, which suggests that the TCR-beta repertoires in every group were private. TCR clonal expansion was highest in HAM/TSP patients and lowest in MS patients, with MS patients falling below even healthy controls.

Compared with germline, V lacks 3 bases and J lacks 9 bases; bases without a gene match: 2. Inclusive of the bounding cysteine and phenylalanine, the CDR3 is 15 residues long. The kept DNA is CDR3 alone, 45 bases in frame from the first base. The sequence links TRBV12-3 or TRBV12-4 to TRBJ2-1; TRBD2 agrees with 16 junctional bases. The sequencing sample was made of PBMCs. The clonotype comes from a woman between 45 and 65 years old with multiple sclerosis. In nucleotides, the sequence is TGTGCCAGCAGTTTGGGACTAGCGGGGGGGTTTGAGCAGTTCTTC. It translates as CASSLGLAGGFEQFF.